This is a list of T cell receptor beta chains from one sample in a study of T cells in localized non-small cell lung cancer. The repertoire was sequenced with immunoSEQ multiplex PCR; TCRdb's copy has only in-frame clones and lacks some. The top ten clones hold 25% to 30% of a sample with over 15,000 clones, about 88% of them seen once. This specimen was peripheral blood, taken before any cancer treatment. These receptor sequences come from a female donor of 60 years or more with stage III squamous cell lung carcinoma. Each CDR3 is given with its conserved first and last residue. Fields, in order: V gene, clone size, D gene, J gene, CDR3 DNA, CDR3 protein. The D gene is left open where the match is weak. Clone size is not always given. Where it is, it says once, few, many or a class for expanded clones.

TRBV6-5	NA	NA	TRBJ2-1	TGTGCCAGCAGTTACTCTTGGGAGGACAATGAGCAGTTCTTC	CASSYSWEDNEQFF
TRBV5-1	NA	TRBD1	TRBJ2-7	TGCGCCAGCAGCTTGGGACAGGGGTCCGACGAGCAGTACTTC	CASSLGQGSDEQYF
TRBV27	NA	NA	TRBJ1-1	TGTGCCAGCAGTTTGAACCGGGGTGAAGCTTTCTTT	CASSLNRGEAFF
TRBV6-5	NA	NA	TRBJ2-1	TGTGCCAGCAGTTCGGGCCTAGTAACGGCCAAGGGTGAGCAGTTCTTC	CASSSGLVTAKGEQFF
TRBV7-6	NA	TRBD1	TRBJ1-1	TGTGCCAGCAGCCCCAACACAGGGGGCGGCACTGAAGCTTTCTTT	CASSPNTGGGTEAFF
TRBV29-1	NA	NA	TRBJ2-5	TGCAGCGTTCGGACAGATCAAGAGACCCAGTACTTC	CSVRTDQETQYF
TRBV11-3	NA	TRBD2	TRBJ2-1	TGTGCCAGCAGCGCCGGGAGGGGGTCCTACAATGAGCAGTTCTTC	CASSAGRGSYNEQFF
TRBV28	NA	NA	TRBJ1-5	TGTGCCAGCAGCCTCCCCGGCACGGGAACTCAGCCCCAGCATTTT	CASSLPGTGTQPQHF
TRBV4-1	NA	TRBD1	TRBJ2-5	TGCGCCAGCAGCCAAGTCCTAGGACAGGGCCAAGAGACCCAGTACTTC	CASSQVLGQGQETQYF
TRBV11-2	NA	TRBD1	TRBJ2-3	TGTGCCAGCAGCTTTGACAGGGGAGATACGCAGTATTTT	CASSFDRGDTQYF
TRBV5-1	few	NA	TRBJ2-1	TGCGCCAGCAGCTTGGGGGGGGCCAGCTCCTACAATGAGCAGTTCTTC	CASSLGGASSYNEQFF
TRBV7-9	NA	TRBD1	TRBJ1-1	TGTGCCAGCAGCGAGAGGACAGGGGGTTTGCGCACTGAAGCTTTCTTT	CASSERTGGLRTEAFF
TRBV5-4	NA	TRBD1	TRBJ2-5	TGTGCCAGCAGCCGGGACAGGGGCGAGACCCAGTACTTC	CASSRDRGETQYF
TRBV6-1	NA	TRBD2	TRBJ2-1	TGTGCCAGTCTTCTAGCGGGGGGGTTCGATGAGCAGTTCTTC	CASLLAGGFDEQFF
TRBV7-7	NA	NA	TRBJ1-1	TGTGCCAGCAGCTTACCCAATGCCACAGGTCCCCTTGAAGCTTTCTTT	CASSLPNATGPLEAFF
TRBV6-1	NA	TRBD1	TRBJ1-2	TGTGCCAGCAGTGTTGGGGGGACAGGGGAAGTCGGCTACACCTTC	CASSVGGTGEVGYTF
TRBV2	few	NA	TRBJ2-7	TGTGCCAGCCAGGGGACCGACAGTCACGAGCAGTACTTC	CASQGTDSHEQYF